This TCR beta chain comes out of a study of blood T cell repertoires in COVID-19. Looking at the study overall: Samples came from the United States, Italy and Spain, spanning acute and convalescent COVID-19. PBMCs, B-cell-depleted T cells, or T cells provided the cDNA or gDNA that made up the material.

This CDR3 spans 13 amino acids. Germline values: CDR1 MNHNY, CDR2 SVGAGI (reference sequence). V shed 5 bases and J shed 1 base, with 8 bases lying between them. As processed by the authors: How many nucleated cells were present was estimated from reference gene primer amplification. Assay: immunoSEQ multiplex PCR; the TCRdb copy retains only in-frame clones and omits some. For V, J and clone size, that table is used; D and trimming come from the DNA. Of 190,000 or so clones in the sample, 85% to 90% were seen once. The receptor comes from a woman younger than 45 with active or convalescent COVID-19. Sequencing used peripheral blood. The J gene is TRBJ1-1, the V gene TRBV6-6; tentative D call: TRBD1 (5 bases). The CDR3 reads CASSVQENTEAFF. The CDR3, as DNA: TGTGCCAGCAGTGTACAGGAGAACACTGAAGCTTTCTTT.